These T cell receptor beta chains were read from a single sample in a study of Tregs in tolerant kidney transplant recipients. Generated by immunoSEQ multiplex PCR, the TCRdb table keeps only in-frame clones and is missing some. The repertoire has approximately 98,000 clones, roughly 89% of them found once; the top ten carry more than 0.3%. The source material was CD4+ T cells from blood, sampled before the transplant. Receptors originate from a human donor who received a combined kidney and bone marrow transplant. Each CDR3 is given with its conserved first and last residue. The order of the fields is J gene, D gene, V gene, CDR3 protein, CDR3 DNA. The D gene is left open where the match is weak.

TRBJ2-1,TRBD2,TRBV9,CASSRGGSSEQFF,TGTGCCAGCAGCCGGGGGGGCTCTAGTGAGCAGTTCTTC
TRBJ1-3,.,TRBV5-1,CASSLAGYGNTIYF,TGCGCCAGCAGCTTGGCAGGGTATGGAAACACCATATATTTT
TRBJ1-6,.,TRBV27,CASSLSNGIGSPLHF,TGTGCCAGCAGTTTATCGAACGGGATCGGGTCACCCCTCCACTTT
TRBJ2-7,TRBD2,TRBV18,CASSPSGLAGGRREQYF,TGTGCCAGCTCACCCTCCGGACTAGCGGGGGGGCGTAGGGAGCAGTACTTC
TRBJ2-3,.,TRBV20-1,CPVMTDTQYF,TGCCCCGTAATGACAGATACGCAGTATTTT
TRBJ2-2,.,TRBV5-1,CASSLQGNTGELFF,TGCGCCAGCAGCTTGCAGGGGAACACCGGGGAGCTGTTTTTT
TRBJ2-3,.,TRBV5-4,CASSFPIGGGRTDTQYF,TGTGCCAGCAGCTTCCCCATTGGGGGGGGCAGAACAGATACGCAGTATTTT
TRBJ2-7,TRBD1,TRBV30,CAWNYNPGQGWSSYEQYF,TGTGCCTGGAACTACAATCCGGGACAGGGTTGGAGCTCCTACGAGCAGTACTTC
TRBJ2-7,TRBD1,TRBV4-1,CASSQTPGQAAYEQYF,TGCGCCAGCAGCCAAACACCGGGACAGGCGGCCTACGAGCAGTACTTC
TRBJ2-5,TRBD2,TRBV7-2,CASSTRTSGRIFRETQYF,TGTGCCAGCAGCACCCGGACTAGCGGGAGAATATTTCGGGAGACCCAGTACTTC
TRBJ1-1,.,TRBV6-4,CASSLTGGNTEAFF,TGTGCCAGCAGCCTGACAGGCGGAAACACTGAAGCTTTCTTT
TRBJ2-7,.,TRBV6-6,CASSILDSSEQYF,TGTGCCAGCAGTATACTAGATTCTAGCGAGCAGTACTTC
TRBJ1-1,TRBD1,TRBV4-1,CASRQGTVSPFF,TGCGCCAGCAGACAAGGGACAGTTTCTCCTTTCTTT
TRBJ2-4,TRBD1,TRBV5-8,CASSLAGTATGAKNIQYF,TGTGCCAGCAGCTTGGCGGGGACAGCAACGGGAGCCAAAAACATTCAGTACTTC
TRBJ2-6,TRBD2,TRBV2,CASSDGLAGLSSGANVLTF,TGTGCCAGCAGTGACGGACTAGCGGGCCTCAGCTCTGGGGCCAACGTCCTGACTTTC
TRBJ1-2,.,TRBV18,CASSPGPTDRLGYGYTF,TGTGCCAGCTCACCCGGACCGACAGACAGGCTGGGGTATGGCTACACCTTC
TRBJ2-7,.,TRBV7-7,CASPRTPAGEQYF,TGTGCCAGCCCTCGGACTCCTGCGGGGGAGCAGTACTTC
TRBJ2-5,.,TRBV13,CASRGRGSPRETQYF,TGTGCCAGCAGGGGAAGGGGGAGCCCCCGAGAGACCCAGTACTTC
TRBJ2-3,.,TRBV10-1,CASSPARDTDTQYF,TGCGCCAGCAGTCCAGCGAGAGACACAGATACGCAGTATTTT
TRBJ2-3,TRBD1,TRBV7-2,CASSLGGQGADTQYF,TGTGCCAGCAGCTTAGGGGGACAGGGGGCCGATACGCAGTATTTT
TRBJ2-4,.,TRBV28,CASSNAGNVKNIQYF,TGTGCCAGCAGTAATGCGGGAAATGTCAAAAACATTCAGTACTTC
TRBJ2-3,.,TRBV5-5,CASTLSGTDTQYF,TGTGCCAGCACCCTCAGCGGTACAGATACGCAGTATTTT
TRBJ2-5,.,TRBV11-2,CASSSAGTGEETQYF,TGTGCCAGCAGCTCCGCCGGGACGGGGGAAGAGACCCAGTACTTC
TRBJ2-3,TRBD1,TRBV7-2,CASSLRGPSTDTQYF,TGTGCCAGCAGTTTGAGGGGGCCCAGCACAGATACGCAGTATTTT
TRBJ1-3,TRBD1,TRBV5-1,CASSSGQGTGNTIYF,TGCGCCAGCAGCAGCGGACAGGGGACTGGAAACACCATATATTTT
TRBJ2-3,TRBD2,TRBV10-1,CASSLTPGLAGNTDTQYF,TGCGCCAGCAGCCTAACCCCGGGACTAGCGGGCAACACAGATACGCAGTATTTT
TRBJ1-2,.,TRBV28,CASSDIPPGHYGYTF,TGTGCCAGCAGTGACATCCCCCCAGGGCACTATGGCTACACCTTC